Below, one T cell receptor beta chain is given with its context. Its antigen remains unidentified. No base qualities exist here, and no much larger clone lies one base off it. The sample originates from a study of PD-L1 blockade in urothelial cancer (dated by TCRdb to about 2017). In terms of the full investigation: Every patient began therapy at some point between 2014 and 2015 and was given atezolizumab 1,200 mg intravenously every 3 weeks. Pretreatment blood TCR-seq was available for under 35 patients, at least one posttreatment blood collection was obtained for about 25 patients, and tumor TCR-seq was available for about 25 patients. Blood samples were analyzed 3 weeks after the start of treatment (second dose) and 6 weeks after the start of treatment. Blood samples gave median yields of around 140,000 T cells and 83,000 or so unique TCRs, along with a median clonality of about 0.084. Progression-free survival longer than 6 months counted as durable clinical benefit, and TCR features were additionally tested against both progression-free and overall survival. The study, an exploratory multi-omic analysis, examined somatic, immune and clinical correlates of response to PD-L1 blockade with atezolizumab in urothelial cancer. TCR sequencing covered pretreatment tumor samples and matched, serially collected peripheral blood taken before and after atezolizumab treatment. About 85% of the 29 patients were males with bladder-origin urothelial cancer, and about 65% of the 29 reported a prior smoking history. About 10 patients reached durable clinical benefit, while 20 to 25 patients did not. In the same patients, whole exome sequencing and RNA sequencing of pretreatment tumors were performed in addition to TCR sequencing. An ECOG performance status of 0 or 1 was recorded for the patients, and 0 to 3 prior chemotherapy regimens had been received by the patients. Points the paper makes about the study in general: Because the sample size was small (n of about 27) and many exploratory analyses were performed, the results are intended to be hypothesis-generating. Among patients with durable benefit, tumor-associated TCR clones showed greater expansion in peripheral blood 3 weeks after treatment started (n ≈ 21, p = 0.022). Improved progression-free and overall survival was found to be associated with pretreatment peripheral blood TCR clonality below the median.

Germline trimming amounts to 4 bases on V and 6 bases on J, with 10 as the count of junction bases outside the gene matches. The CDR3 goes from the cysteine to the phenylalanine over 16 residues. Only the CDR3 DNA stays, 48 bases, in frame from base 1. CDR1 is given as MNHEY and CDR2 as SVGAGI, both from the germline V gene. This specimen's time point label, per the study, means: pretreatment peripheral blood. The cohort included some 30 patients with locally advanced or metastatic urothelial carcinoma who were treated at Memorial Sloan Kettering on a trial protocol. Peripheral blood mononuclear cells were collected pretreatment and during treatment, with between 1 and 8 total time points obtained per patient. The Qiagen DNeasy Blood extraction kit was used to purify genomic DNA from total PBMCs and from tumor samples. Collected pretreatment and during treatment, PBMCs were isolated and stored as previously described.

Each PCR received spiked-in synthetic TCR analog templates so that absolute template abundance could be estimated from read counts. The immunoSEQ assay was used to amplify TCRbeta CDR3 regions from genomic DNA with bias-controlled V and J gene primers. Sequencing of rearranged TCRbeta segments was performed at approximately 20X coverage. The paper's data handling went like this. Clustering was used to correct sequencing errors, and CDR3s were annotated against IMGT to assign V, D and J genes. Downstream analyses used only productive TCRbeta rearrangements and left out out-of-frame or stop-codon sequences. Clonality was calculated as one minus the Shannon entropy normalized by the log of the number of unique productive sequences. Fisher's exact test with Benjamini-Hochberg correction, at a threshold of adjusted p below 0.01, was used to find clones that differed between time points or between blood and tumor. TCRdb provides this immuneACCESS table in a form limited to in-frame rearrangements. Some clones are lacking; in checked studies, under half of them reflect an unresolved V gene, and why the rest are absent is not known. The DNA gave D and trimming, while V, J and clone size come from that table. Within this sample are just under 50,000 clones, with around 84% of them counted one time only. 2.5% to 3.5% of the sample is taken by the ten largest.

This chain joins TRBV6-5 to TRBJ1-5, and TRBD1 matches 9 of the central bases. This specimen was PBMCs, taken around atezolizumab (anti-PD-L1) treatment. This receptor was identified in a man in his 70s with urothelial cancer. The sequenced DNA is TGTGCCAGCAGTTCGACAGGGGGTTCAAGAGGTCAGCCCCAGCATTTT. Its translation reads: CASSSTGGSRGQPQHF.